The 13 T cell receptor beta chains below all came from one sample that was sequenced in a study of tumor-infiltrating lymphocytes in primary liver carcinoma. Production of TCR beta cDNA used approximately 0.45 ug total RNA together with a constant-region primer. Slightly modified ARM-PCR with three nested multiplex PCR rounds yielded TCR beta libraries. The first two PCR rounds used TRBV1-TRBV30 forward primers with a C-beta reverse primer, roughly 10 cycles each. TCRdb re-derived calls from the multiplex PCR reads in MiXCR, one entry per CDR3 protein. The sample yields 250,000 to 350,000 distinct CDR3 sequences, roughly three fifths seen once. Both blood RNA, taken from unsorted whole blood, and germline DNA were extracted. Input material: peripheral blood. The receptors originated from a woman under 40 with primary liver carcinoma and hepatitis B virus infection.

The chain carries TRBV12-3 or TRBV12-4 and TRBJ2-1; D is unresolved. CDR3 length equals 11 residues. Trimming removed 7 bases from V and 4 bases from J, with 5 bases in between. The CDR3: CASNPYNEQFF. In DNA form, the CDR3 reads TGTGCCAGCAACCCTTACAATGAGCAGTTCTTC.

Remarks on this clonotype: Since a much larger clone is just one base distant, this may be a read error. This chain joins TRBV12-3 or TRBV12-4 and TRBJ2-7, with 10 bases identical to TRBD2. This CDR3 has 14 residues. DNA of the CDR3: TGTGCCAGCAGTTTTTCTAGCGGGGGCTACGAGCAGCACTTC. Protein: CASSFSSGGYEQHF.

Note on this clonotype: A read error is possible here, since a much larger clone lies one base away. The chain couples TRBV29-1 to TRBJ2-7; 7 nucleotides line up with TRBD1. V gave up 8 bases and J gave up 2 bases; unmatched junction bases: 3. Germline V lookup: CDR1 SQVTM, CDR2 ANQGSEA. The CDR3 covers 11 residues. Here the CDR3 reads CSTGTAYEQYF. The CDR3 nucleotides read TGCAGCACCGGGACAGCCTACGAGCAGTACTTC.

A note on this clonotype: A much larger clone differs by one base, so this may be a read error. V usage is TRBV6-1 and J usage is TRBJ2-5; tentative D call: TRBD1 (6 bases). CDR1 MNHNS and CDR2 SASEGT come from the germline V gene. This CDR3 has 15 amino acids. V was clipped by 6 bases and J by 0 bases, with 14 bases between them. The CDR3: CASSLSGAYQETQYF. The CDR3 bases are TGTGCCAGCAGCCTGTCAGGGGCCTACCAAGAGACCCAGTACTTC.

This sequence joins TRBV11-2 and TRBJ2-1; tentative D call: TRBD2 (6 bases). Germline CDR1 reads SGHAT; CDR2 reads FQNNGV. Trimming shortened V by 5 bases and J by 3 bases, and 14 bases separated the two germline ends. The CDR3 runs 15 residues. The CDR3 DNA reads TGTGCCAGCAGCCCCGGGAGAGGGATCTACAATGAGCAGTTCTTC. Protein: CASSPGRGIYNEQFF. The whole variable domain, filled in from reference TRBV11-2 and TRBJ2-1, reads EAGVAQSPRYKIIEKRQSVAFWCNPISGHATLYWYQQILGQGPKLLIQFQNNGVVDDSQLPKDRFSAERLKGVDSTLKIQPAKLEDSAVYLCASSPGRGIYNEQFFGPGTRLTVL.

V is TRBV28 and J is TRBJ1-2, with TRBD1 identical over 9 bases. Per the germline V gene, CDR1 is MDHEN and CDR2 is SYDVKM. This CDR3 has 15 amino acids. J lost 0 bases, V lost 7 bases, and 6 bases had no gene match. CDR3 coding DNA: TGTGCCAGCATCCGAGGACAGGGGACTAACTATGGCTACACCTTC. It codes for CASIRGQGTNYGYTF.

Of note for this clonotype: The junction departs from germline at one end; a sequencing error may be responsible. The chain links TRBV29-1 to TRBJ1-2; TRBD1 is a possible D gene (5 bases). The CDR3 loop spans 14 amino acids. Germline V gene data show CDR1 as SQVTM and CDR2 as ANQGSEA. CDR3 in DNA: TGCAGCGTTGATAAGGGACTGCCTAACTATGGCTACATCTTC. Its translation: CSVDKGLPNYGYIF.

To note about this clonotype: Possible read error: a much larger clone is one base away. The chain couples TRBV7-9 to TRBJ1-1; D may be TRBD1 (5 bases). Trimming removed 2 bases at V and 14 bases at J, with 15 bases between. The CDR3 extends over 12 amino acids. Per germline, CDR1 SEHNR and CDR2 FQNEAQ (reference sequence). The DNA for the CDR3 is TGTGCCAGCAGCTTAAGCCAGGGCATGAGGTTCTTT. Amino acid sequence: CASSLSQGMRFF.

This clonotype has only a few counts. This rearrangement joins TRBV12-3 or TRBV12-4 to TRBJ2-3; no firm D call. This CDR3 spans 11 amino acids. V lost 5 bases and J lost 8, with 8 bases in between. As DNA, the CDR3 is TGTGCCAGCAGTAAGAGCCTTACGCAGTATTTT. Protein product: CASSKSLTQYF.

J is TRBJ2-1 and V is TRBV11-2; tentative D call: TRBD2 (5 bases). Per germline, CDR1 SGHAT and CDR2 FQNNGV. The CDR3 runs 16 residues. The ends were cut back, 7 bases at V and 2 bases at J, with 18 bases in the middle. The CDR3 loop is CASNFSLRDPYNEQFF. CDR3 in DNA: TGTGCCAGCAACTTCAGTCTACGGGATCCCTACAATGAGCAGTTCTTC.

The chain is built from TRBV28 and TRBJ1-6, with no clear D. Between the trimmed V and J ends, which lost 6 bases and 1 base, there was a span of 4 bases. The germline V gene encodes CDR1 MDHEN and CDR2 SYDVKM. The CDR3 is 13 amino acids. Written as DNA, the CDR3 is TGTGCCAGCAGGGATTCCTATAATTCACCCCTCCACTTT. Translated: CASRDSYNSPLHF.

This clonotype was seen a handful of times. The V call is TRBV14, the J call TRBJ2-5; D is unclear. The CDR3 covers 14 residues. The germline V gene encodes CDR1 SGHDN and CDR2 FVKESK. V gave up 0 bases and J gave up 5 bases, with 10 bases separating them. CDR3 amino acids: CASSQDWSAETQYF. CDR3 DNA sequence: TGTGCCAGCAGCCAAGATTGGAGCGCTGAGACCCAGTACTTC.

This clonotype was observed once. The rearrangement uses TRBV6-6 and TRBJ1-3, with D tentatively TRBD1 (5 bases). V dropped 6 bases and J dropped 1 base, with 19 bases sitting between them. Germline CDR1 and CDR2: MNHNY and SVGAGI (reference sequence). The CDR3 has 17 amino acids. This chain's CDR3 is CASSSGQGGESGNTIYF. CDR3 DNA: TGTGCCAGCAGCTCCGGCCAGGGTGGGGAATCTGGAAACACCATATATTTT.